What follows are 21 T cell receptor beta chains derived from one specimen sequenced in a study of blood T cells in healthy people across ages. A second about 7 to 11 cycle PCR used barcoded and J-beta primers. From the 5' RACE reads, TCRdb called clonotypes with MiXCR, one entry per CDR3 protein. The table has hundreds of thousands of distinct CDR3 sequences, approximately 53% seen once. Material for sequencing was blood. These receptors were taken from a man aged 40-49 years in good health.

The DNA for the CDR3 is TGCAGTGCTCCTGGGGACAGGGAAAATTTCAACTATGGCTACACCTTC. It translates to CSAPGDRENFNYGYTF. The V and J genes are TRBV20-1 and TRBJ1-2, with 9 bases identical to TRBD1. Germline CDR1 reads DFQATT; CDR2 reads SNEGSKA (reference sequence). The CDR3 is 16 residues long. With V trimmed by 5 bases and J by 2 bases, 12 bases remained unmatched.

This clonotype has just one count. The V call is TRBV28, the J call TRBJ2-1; D uncertain. The V end lost 0 bases, the J end lost 0 bases, and 9 bases lay between the germline ends. There are 16 residues in the CDR3. Germline V gene lookup returns CDR1 MDHEN and CDR2 SYDVKM. In nucleotides, the CDR3 is TGTGCCAGCAGTTTATGGGGTCTAAGCTCCTACAATGAGCAGTTCTTC. It translates to CASSLWGLSSYNEQFF.

The chain couples TRBV5-5 to TRBJ2-1; D gene unclear. Germline values: CDR1 SGHKS, CDR2 YYEKEE (reference sequence). Trimming shortened V by 4 bases and J by 0 bases, and 17 bases separated the two germline ends. CDR3 size: 17 residues. CDR3 bases: TGTGCCAGCAGCCAACGACGGGCGGAGAGCTCCTACAATGAGCAGTTCTTC. The encoded protein is CASSQRRAESSYNEQFF.

J is TRBJ2-3 and V is TRBV12-3 or TRBV12-4; no reliable D call. Deletions cut 4 bases from V and 3 bases from J, with 8 bases between. The CDR3 length is 13 residues. Written as DNA, the CDR3 is TGTGCCAGCAGTTATGGACGAACAGATACGCAGTATTTT. It codes for CASSYGRTDTQYF.

This clonotype was seen a handful of times. The chain employs TRBV6-2 or TRBV6-3 and TRBJ2-3, with 11 bases that match TRBD2. From germline, CDR1 is MNHEY and CDR2 SVGEGT. Trimming took 5 bases from V and 5 from J; bases not matched to a gene: 9. This CDR3 has 16 residues. The CDR3 is CASSTGLADNRDTQYF. CDR3 nucleotides: TGTGCCAGCAGTACGGGACTAGCGGATAATAGAGATACGCAGTATTTT.

This sequence joins TRBV6-2 or TRBV6-3 and TRBJ1-5; D ambiguous. Trimming took off 2 bases at V and 4 bases at J, with 15 bases between the two ends. CDR3 length: 16 residues. The germline V gene has CDR1 MNHEY and CDR2 SVGEGT. CDR3 bases: TGTGCCAGCAGTTACCCACCGAGGAGGGATAATCAGCCCCAGCATTTT. This sequence encodes CASSYPPRRDNQPQHF.

This chain joins TRBV3-1 and TRBJ1-2; possibly TRBD1 for D (6 bases). Germline V gene data show CDR1 as LGHDT and CDR2 as YNNKEL (reference sequence). This CDR3 is built from 15 residues. V shed 1 base and J shed 7 bases, with 16 bases lying between them. The CDR3 DNA is TGTGCCAGCAGCCAAGTGGACAGAACGGGGGGTGGCTACACCTTC. Residues: CASSQVDRTGGGYTF. The full variable domain, its missing parts supplied by reference TRBV3-1 and TRBJ1-2, is DTAVSQTPKYLVTQMGNDKSIKCEQNLGHDTMYWYKQDSKKFLKIMFSYNNKELIINETVPNRFSPKSPDKAHLNLHINSLELGDSAVYFCASSQVDRTGGGYTFGSGTRLTVV.

In its sample, this clonotype was seen a few times. This chain connects TRBV9 to TRBJ2-4; no reliable D call. The V end was cut by 0 bases, the J end by 3 bases, with 13 bases between. The CDR3 covers 16 residues. From germline, CDR1 is SGDLS and CDR2 YYNGEE. The DNA for the CDR3 is TGTGCCAGCAGCGTAGAAGCCAGCTCACACAAAAACATTCAGTACTTC. Encoded protein: CASSVEASSHKNIQYF.

This clonotype was detected only a few times. This rearrangement joins TRBV7-9 to TRBJ1-4; a possible D gene is TRBD1 (5 bases). Trimming stripped 4 bases from V and 6 bases from J, with 12 bases between. Germline loops: CDR1 SEHNR, CDR2 FQNEAQ (reference sequence). The CDR3 length is 14 residues. Here the CDR3 reads CASSSGDWDEKLFF. CDR3 nucleotides: TGTGCCAGCAGCTCGGGGGATTGGGATGAAAAACTGTTTTTT.

The V call is TRBV5-5, the J call TRBJ2-3; TRBD2 matches 9 bases. The germline V gene has CDR1 SGHKS and CDR2 YYEKEE (reference sequence). J was trimmed by 6 bases and V by 0 bases; bases with no gene match: 14. The CDR3 runs 18 residues. The CDR3 spells CASSLVSGLALFLDTQYF. CDR3 nucleotides: TGTGCCAGCAGCTTGGTTTCGGGACTAGCTCTCTTCTTGGATACGCAGTATTTT.

This clonotype was counted between two and nine times. This chain links TRBV29-1 with TRBJ2-7, with D possibly matching TRBD1 (6 bases). Germline-derived CDR1 and CDR2 are SQVTM and ANQGSEA. This CDR3 region has 14 residues. The V end was cut by 4 bases, the J end by 6 bases, with 19 bases between. The CDR3 protein is CSVGPGAAGSEQYF. CDR3 coding DNA: TGCAGCGTTGGCCCAGGGGCCGCGGGCTCCGAGCAGTACTTC.

The sample holds a few counts of this clonotype. This chain joins TRBV5-6 and TRBJ2-3, with a possible D match to TRBD2 (5 bases). The V end lost 4 bases, the J end lost 2 bases, and 14 bases lay between the germline ends. Germline V gives CDR1 SGHDT, CDR2 YYEEEE. The CDR3 runs 15 residues. CDR3 loop: CASSDKGLNTDTQYF. As DNA, the CDR3 is TGTGCCAGCAGCGACAAAGGACTGAACACAGATACGCAGTATTTT. Together with reference TRBV5-6 and TRBJ2-3, the CDR3 gives the full variable domain: DAGVTQSPTHLIKTRGQQVTLRCSPKSGHDTVSWYQQALGQGPQFIFQYYEEEERQRGNFPDRFSGHQFPNYSSELNVNALLLGDSALYLCASSDKGLNTDTQYFGPGTRLTVL.

V and J are TRBV6-1 and TRBJ2-3; 7 nucleotides align to TRBD1. CDR1 and CDR2 (germline): MNHNS, SASEGT. V lost 7 bases to trimming and J lost 4 bases; unmatched junction nucleotides: 11. The CDR3 is 15 residues long. The CDR3 sequence: CASTFRQGGPDTQYF. In DNA, the CDR3 is TGTGCCAGCACTTTCCGACAGGGTGGTCCAGATACGCAGTATTTT.

This chain connects TRBV20-1 to TRBJ2-1; D remains ambiguous. In germline, CDR1 is DFQATT, CDR2 SNEGSKA (reference sequence). Trimming took 1 base from V and 5 from J, leaving 9 bases between them. This CDR3 has 13 amino acids. The CDR3 reads CSARGSNDNEQFF. The CDR3 nucleotides read TGCAGTGCTAGAGGGTCCAACGACAATGAGCAGTTCTTC.

This clonotype appeared a few times. This chain uses TRBV6-5 with TRBJ2-5, with a weak D call TRBD1 (6 bases). This CDR3 is 15 amino acids long. Trimming stripped 6 bases from V and 2 bases from J, with 16 bases between. CDR1 is MNHEY, CDR2 SVGAGI, per germline. The CDR3 protein is CASRQTAQGQETQYF. CDR3 DNA sequence: TGTGCCAGCAGACAAACGGCCCAGGGGCAAGAGACCCAGTACTTC.

The table lists this clonotype with many counts. The genes are TRBV3-1 and TRBJ1-6; TRBD1 aligns across 9 bases. The CDR3 has 16 amino acids. Germline V lookup: CDR1 LGHDT, CDR2 YNNKEL (reference sequence). V was clipped by 0 bases and J by 10 bases; unmatched bases: 7. The CDR3 region has the DNA TGTGCCAGCAGCCAAGAAGTCGGGACAGGGTACTCACCCCTCCACTTT. It yields the protein CASSQEVGTGYSPLHF.

This chain links TRBV20-1 with TRBJ2-7, with 9 bases aligning to TRBD2. Germline CDR1 reads DFQATT; CDR2 reads SNEGSKA (reference sequence). The CDR3 loop spans 15 amino acids. Unmatched junction bases numbered 9, after V lost 3 bases and J lost 3 bases. This chain's CDR3 is CSARGPSGDIYEQYF. The DNA for the CDR3 is TGCAGTGCTAGGGGGCCTAGCGGGGACATCTACGAGCAGTACTTC.

The V gene is TRBV2, the J gene TRBJ2-3; 11 positions match TRBD2. The CDR3 spans 15 residues. The V gene's germline CDR1 is SNHLY and CDR2 FYNNEI. The ends lost 8 bases at V and 0 bases at J; junction bases unmatched: 4. The CDR3 nucleotides are TGTGCCAGCGGGGGACTAGCGGCTAGCACAGATACGCAGTATTTT. This gives the protein CASGGLAASTDTQYF.

The rearrangement joins TRBV7-6 to TRBJ1-5; TRBD1 matches 9 bases. The CDR3 totals 17 residues. The trim removed 5 bases at V and 6 bases at J, leaving 14 bases unmatched. Germline assignment: CDR1 SGHVS and CDR2 FNYEAQ. CDR3 in amino acids: CASSDLPGQGIGQPQHF. DNA for the CDR3: TGTGCCAGCAGCGACCTACCGGGACAGGGAATAGGTCAGCCCCAGCATTTT. The full variable domain, its missing parts supplied by reference TRBV7-6 and TRBJ1-5, is GAGVSQSPRYKVTKRGQDVALRCDPISGHVSLYWYRQALGQGPEFLTYFNYEAQQDKSGLPNDRFSAERPEGSISTLTIQRTEQRDSAMYRCASSDLPGQGIGQPQHFGDGTRLSIL.

The CDR3 is CAGKPGGPMEQYF. The CDR3 DNA reads as TGTGCCGGAAAACCGGGAGGGCCGATGGAGCAGTACTTC. This chain uses TRBV2 with TRBJ2-5, with 8 bases that match TRBD2. The CDR3 loop spans 13 amino acids. Germline V gene sequence: CDR1 SNHLY, CDR2 FYNNEI. Unmatched junction bases numbered 16, after V lost 11 bases and J lost 11 bases.

This rearrangement joins TRBV20-1 to TRBJ1-1, with 9 bases identical to TRBD1. The V and J ends lost 2 bases and 3 bases, in that order; junction bases with no gene match: 13. Germline assignment: CDR1 DFQATT and CDR2 SNEGSKA (reference sequence). The CDR3 has 17 amino acids. DNA of the CDR3: TGCAGTGCTAGATTACCGGGACAGGGTCTAGGGTACACTGAAGCTTTCTTT. This translates into CSARLPGQGLGYTEAFF.